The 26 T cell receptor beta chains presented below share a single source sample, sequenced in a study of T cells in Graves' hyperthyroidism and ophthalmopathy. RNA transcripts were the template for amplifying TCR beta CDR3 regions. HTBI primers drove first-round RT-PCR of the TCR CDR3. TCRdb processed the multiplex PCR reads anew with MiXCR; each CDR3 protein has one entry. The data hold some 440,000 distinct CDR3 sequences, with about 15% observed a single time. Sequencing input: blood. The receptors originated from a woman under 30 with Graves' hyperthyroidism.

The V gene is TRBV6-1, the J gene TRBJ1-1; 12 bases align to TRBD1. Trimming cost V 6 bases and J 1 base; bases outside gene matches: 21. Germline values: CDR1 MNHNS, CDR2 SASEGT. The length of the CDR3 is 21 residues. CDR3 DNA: TGTGCCAGCAGAGGAGAGATAGACCGGGACAGGGGGCTTTCAAAGAACACTGAAGCTTTCTTT. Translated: CASRGEIDRDRGLSKNTEAFF.

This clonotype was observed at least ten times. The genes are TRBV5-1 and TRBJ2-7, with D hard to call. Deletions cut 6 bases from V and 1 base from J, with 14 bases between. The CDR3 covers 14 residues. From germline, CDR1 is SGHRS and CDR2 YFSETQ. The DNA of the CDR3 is TGCGCCAGCACCACCCGGACGGGTTCCTACGAGCAGTACTTC. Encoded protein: CASTTRTGSYEQYF.

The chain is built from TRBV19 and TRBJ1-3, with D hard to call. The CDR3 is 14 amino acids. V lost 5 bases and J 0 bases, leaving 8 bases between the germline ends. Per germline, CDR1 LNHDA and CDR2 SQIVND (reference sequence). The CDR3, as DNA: TGTGCCAGTAGTCAAAGGAGCTCTGGAAACACCATATATTTT. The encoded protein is CASSQRSSGNTIYF.

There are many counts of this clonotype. CDR3 loop: CSANRLAESTDTQYF. The CDR3 region has the DNA TGCAGTGCTAACAGACTAGCGGAGAGCACAGATACGCAGTATTTT. V and J are TRBV20-1 and TRBJ2-3; 9 positions match TRBD2. Germline CDR1 reads DFQATT; CDR2 reads SNEGSKA (reference sequence). Trimming took 4 bases from V and 0 from J; bases not matched to a gene: 5. The CDR3 is made up of 15 amino acids.

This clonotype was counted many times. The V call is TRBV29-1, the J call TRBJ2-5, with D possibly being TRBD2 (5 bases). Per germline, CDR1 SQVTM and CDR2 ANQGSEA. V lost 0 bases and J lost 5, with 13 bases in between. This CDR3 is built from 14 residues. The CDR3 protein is CSVEDSDSGETQYF. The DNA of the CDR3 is TGCAGCGTTGAAGACTCGGATTCGGGGGAGACCCAGTACTTC.

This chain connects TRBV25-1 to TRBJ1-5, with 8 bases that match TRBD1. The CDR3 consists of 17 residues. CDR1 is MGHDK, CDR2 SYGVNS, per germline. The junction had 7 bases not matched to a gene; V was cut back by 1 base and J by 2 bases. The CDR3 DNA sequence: TGTGCCAGCAGTGAATCATTCGACAGGGGTTGCAATCAGCCCCAGCATTTT. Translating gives CASSESFDRGCNQPQHF.

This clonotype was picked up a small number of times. This CDR3 reads CSARRSNSPLHF. CDR3 bases: TGCAGTGCTAGAAGGAGTAATTCACCCCTCCACTTT. The rearrangement uses TRBV20-1 and TRBJ1-6; D gene ambiguous. CDR1 is DFQATT and CDR2 is SNEGSKA in the germline V gene (reference sequence). The CDR3 contains 12 residues. The V end was cut by 2 bases, the J end by 6 bases, with 5 bases between.

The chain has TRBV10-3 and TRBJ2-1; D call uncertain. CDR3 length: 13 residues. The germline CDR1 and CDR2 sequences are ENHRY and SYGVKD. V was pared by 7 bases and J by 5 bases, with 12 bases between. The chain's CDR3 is CAITGDRNNEQFF. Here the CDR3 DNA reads TGTGCCATCACCGGAGACCGAAACAATGAGCAGTTCTTC.

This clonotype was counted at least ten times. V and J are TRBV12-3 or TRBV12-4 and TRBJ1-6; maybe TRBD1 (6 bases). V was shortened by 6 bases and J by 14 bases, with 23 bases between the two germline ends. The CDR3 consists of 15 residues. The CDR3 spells CASRRTGTRLRALHF. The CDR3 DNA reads TGTGCCAGCAGGCGGACCGGGACACGGCTTAGGGCCCTCCACTTT.

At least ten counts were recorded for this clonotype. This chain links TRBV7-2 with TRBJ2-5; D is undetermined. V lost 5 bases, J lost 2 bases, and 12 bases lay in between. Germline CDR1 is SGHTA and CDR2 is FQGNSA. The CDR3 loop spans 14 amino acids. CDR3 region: CASSHPGRQETQYF. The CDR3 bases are TGTGCCAGCAGCCACCCCGGACGACAAGAGACCCAGTACTTC.

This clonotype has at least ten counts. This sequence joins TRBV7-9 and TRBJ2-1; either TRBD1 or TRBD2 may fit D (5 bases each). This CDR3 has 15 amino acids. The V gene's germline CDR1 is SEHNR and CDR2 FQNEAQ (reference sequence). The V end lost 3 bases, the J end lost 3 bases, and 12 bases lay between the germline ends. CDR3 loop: CASSFSGTGYNEQFF. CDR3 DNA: TGTGCCAGCAGCTTCTCGGGGACGGGCTACAATGAGCAGTTCTTC.

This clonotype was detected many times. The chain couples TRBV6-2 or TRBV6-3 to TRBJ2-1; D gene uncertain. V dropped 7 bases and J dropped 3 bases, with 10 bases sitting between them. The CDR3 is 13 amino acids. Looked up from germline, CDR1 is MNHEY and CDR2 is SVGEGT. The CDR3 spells CASNTGDYNEQFF. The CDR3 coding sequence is TGTGCCAGCAATACTGGGGACTACAATGAGCAGTTCTTC.

As DNA, the CDR3 is TGTGCCAGCAGCCAAGATACGGCTAGTTGGGAGACCCAGTACTTC. Amino acids: CASSQDTASWETQYF. The V gene is TRBV3-1, the J gene TRBJ2-5; D uncertain. The length of the CDR3 is 15 residues. CDR1 and CDR2 (germline): LGHDT, YNNKEL (reference sequence). Trimming removed 0 bases at V and 5 bases at J, with 13 bases between.

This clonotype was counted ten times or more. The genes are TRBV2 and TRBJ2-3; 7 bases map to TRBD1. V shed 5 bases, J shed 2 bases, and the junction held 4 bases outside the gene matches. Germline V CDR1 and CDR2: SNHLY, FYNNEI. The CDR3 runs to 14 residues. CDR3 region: CASSLDRVTDTQYF. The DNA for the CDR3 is TGTGCCAGCAGTCTCGACAGGGTCACAGATACGCAGTATTTT.

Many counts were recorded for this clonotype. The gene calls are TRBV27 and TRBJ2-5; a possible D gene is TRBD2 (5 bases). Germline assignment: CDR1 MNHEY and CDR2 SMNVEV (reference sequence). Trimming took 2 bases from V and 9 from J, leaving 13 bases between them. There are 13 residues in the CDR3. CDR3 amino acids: CASSLVSGRAQYF. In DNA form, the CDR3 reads TGTGCCAGCAGTTTAGTCTCGGGAAGGGCCCAGTACTTC.

The chain's CDR3 is CASSLGKGYEQYF. The CDR3 DNA reads TGCGCCAGCAGCTTGGGAAAAGGCTACGAGCAGTACTTC. The chain employs TRBV5-1 and TRBJ2-7; the D is unclear. The CDR3 runs to 13 residues. Germline CDR1 SGHRS, CDR2 YFSETQ. Trimming left V 0 bases short and J 3 bases short, with 7 bases between.

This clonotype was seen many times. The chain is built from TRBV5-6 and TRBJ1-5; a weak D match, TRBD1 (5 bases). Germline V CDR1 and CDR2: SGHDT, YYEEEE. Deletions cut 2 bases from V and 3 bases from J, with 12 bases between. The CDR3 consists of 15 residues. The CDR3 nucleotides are TGTGCCAGCAGCTTATATGCAGGGAACAATCAGCCCCAGCATTTT. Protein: CASSLYAGNNQPQHF. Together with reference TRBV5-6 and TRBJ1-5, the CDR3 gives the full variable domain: DAGVTQSPTHLIKTRGQQVTLRCSPKSGHDTVSWYQQALGQGPQFIFQYYEEEERQRGNFPDRFSGHQFPNYSSELNVNALLLGDSALYLCASSLYAGNNQPQHFGDGTRLSIL.

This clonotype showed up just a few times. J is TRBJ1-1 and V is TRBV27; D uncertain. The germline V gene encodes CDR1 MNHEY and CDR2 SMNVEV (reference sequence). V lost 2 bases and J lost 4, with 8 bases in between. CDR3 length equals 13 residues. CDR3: CASSLRVFTEAFF. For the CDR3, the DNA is TGTGCCAGCAGTTTAAGGGTTTTCACTGAAGCTTTCTTT.

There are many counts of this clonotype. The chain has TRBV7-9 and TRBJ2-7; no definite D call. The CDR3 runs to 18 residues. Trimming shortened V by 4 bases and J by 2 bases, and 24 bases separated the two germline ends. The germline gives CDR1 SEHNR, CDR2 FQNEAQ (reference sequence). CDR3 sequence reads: CASSSDRGTTRNAYEQYF. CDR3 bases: TGTGCCAGCAGCTCCGATCGCGGAACGACTCGGAATGCCTACGAGCAGTACTTC. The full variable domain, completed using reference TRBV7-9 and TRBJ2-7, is DTGVSQNPRHKITKRGQNVTFRCDPISEHNRLYWYRQTLGQGPEFLTYFQNEAQLEKSRLLSDRFSAERPKGSFSTLEIQRTEQGDSAMYLCASSSDRGTTRNAYEQYFGPGTRLTVT.

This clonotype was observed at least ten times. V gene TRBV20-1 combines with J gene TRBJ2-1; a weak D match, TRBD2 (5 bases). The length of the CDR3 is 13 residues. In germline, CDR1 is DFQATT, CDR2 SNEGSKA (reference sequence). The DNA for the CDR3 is TGCGGCGTTGGGCTAGCTTCGTCCAATGAGCAGTTCTTC. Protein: CGVGLASSNEQFF.

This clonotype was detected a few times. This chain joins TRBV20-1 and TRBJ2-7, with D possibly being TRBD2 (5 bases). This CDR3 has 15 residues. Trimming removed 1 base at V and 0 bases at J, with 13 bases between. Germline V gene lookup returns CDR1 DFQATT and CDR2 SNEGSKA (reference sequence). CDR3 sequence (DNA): TGCAGTGCTAGAGGTCATCGGGGAAGCTCCTACGAGCAGTACTTC. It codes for CSARGHRGSSYEQYF.

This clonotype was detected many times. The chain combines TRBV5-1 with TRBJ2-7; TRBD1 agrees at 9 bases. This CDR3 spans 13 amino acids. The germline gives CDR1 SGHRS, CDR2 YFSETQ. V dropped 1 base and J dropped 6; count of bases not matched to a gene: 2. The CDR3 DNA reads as TGCGCCAGCAGCTTGCACAGGGGGCGCGAGCAGTACTTC. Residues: CASSLHRGREQYF.

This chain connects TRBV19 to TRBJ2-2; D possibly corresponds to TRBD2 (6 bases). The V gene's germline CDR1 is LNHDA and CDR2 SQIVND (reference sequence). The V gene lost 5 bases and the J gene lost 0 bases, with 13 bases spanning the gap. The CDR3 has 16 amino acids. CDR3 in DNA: TGTGCCAGTAGTGTCCCGGGACTGCCGAACACCGGGGAGCTGTTTTTT. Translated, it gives CASSVPGLPNTGELFF.

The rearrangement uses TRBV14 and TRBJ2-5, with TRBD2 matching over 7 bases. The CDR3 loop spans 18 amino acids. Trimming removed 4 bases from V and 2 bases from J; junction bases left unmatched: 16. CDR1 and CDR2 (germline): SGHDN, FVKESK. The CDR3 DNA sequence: TGTGCCAGCAGCCGAGTCCCGGGGTGGCGGGAGAGTCAAGAGACCCAGTACTTC. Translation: CASSRVPGWRESQETQYF.

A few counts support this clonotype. In DNA form, the CDR3 reads TGTGCCAGCTCACCAGGGACAGGGCGATTGGGGGATTCACCCCTCCACTTT. Translation gives CASSPGTGRLGDSPLHF. The chain couples TRBV18 to TRBJ1-6, with 9 bases that match TRBD1. The CDR3 is made up of 17 amino acids. V lost 2 bases to trimming and J lost 8 bases; unmatched junction nucleotides: 10. The germline V gene has CDR1 KGHSH and CDR2 LQKENI.

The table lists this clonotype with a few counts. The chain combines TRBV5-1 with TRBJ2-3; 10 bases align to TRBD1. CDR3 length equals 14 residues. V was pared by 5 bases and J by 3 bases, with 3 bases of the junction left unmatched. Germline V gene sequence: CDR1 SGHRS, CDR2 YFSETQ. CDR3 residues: CASRRDRGTDTQYF. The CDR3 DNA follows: TGCGCCAGCAGAAGGGACAGGGGAACAGATACGCAGTATTTT.